One sample yielded the 2 T cell receptor beta chains listed below, sequenced in a study of vaccination effects on CD4 cells after COVID-19. Antigens for these TCRs are unknown. Assay used: immunoSEQ multiplex PCR; TCRdb lists only in-frame clones, some missing. The sample lists tens of thousands of clones, about four fifths occurring once. Using viral peptide pools, the ViraFEST assay grew out antigen-specific CD4+ T cells prior to sequencing. Researchers isolated CD4+ T cells once 9 to 11 days of culture had elapsed. People in the vaccine group had not been infected with SARS-CoV-2 before, and their nucleocapsid antibodies were negative. The source was CD4+ T cells from PBMCs cultured with HCoV-NL63 spike peptides, collected before COVID-19 vaccination. These TCRs come from a human donor who received a COVID-19 vaccine.

The CDR3 loop reads CASSQLGVRYNSPLHF. The CDR3 nucleotides read TGTGCCAGCAGCCAACTTGGCGTACGGTATAATTCACCCCTCCACTTT. The rearrangement joins TRBV3-1 (or the pseudogene TRBV3-2) to TRBJ1-6; D uncertain. Germline V gene data show CDR1 as LGHDT and CDR2 as YNNKEL (reference sequence). The germline V and J ends were trimmed by 2 bases and 4 bases, with 12 bases remaining between them. The CDR3 has 16 residues.

This chain links TRBV29-1 with TRBJ1-1; D may be TRBD1 (6 bases). V was trimmed by 4 bases and J by 7 bases, leaving 10 bases between them. CDR1 is SQVTM, CDR2 ANQGSEA, per germline. This CDR3 spans 11 amino acids. CDR3 sequence reads: CSVVPDSEAFF. The DNA for the CDR3 is TGCAGCGTTGTGCCGGACAGTGAAGCTTTCTTT.